The T cell receptor beta chain under discussion was sequenced for a study of T-cell memory formation after mild COVID-19 (dated by TCRdb to the early 2020s). Study-level background: Most TCR sequence clusters were specific to one of the two donors. In a couple of donors, T-cell clones that expanded and contracted after mild COVID-19 were followed by sequencing TCRalpha and TCRbeta repertoires longitudinally. The cohort comprised two young, previously healthy adult volunteers, one female and one male.

This clonotype was detected ten times or more. Its binding antigen is unknown. Base-call qualities are not available, and no considerably larger clone is one nucleotide away. Results the study describes overall, beyond this receptor: Contracting CD4+ clones were located mainly in the CM and EM memory subsets, whereas CD8+ clones were found to be enriched in EMRA. Only two mild cases were covered by the study, and larger cohorts that include severe cases with pre-infection samples were considered necessary. SARS-CoV-2 specificity was not confirmed for the second-wave clones peaking on day 37. From day 15 to 85, contracting clones showed balanced CD4/CD8 phenotypes, whereas a second wave of clones that expanded from day 15 to 37 leaned towards CD4+. The detection of some responding clones in pre-infection memory suggests that pre-existing cross-reactive memory T cells joined the SARS-CoV-2 response.

Ficoll-Paque density gradient centrifugation was the method used to isolate PBMCs. Sequencing instrument: Illumina NovaSeq 6000. TCRalpha and TCRbeta cDNA libraries were built by 5'RACE with constant-segment primers, adding sample barcodes and unique molecular identifiers. Trizol reagent was used to extract RNA from every sample. Library amplification was performed in two PCR steps, and a second sample barcode and Illumina TruSeq adapters were introduced in the second step. Sequencing of the libraries was done on an Illumina NovaSeq, producing 2 x 150 bp paired-end reads. The original methods were these. The reads were demultiplexed and collapsed into UMI-guided consensus sequences using migec v1.2.7. Using mixcr v2.1.11, UMI consensuses were aligned to TRA and TRB V and J templates and then assembled into clonotypes. Expanded or contracted clonotypes were those called significant by both edgeR and NoisET, with noise models trained on biological replicates. For edgeR calls, the cutoffs were a false discovery rate-adjusted p below 0.01 and a log2 fold-change threshold of 1. As an exploratory analysis of dynamics, max-normalized trajectories of the 1000 most abundant clonotypes were examined by PCA with hierarchical clustering. The CD4 or CD8 phenotype of responding clones was assigned using the separately sequenced CD4+ and CD8+ repertoires. The raw public data were reprocessed by TCRdb itself: fastp quality trimming at Q25, MiXCR clonotype calling, in-frame beta chains only. Each entry merges the rows of one CDR3 protein and shows their most common DNA and genes. For this entry, the V and J calls and clone size follow TCRdb and not the study's own pipeline. The sample records 220,000 or so distinct CDR3 sequences, over 9% of which are singletons. The top ten hold 3.5% of the sample.

The germline V gene (reference sequence) yields SEHNR for CDR1 and FQNEAQ for CDR2. The CDR3 starts with the cysteine, ends with the phenylalanine, and has 15 residues. The CDR3 DNA has 45 bases and is translated from base 1. V is trimmed back by 3 bases and J by 3 bases, and the junction contains 6 bases that no gene match accounts for. This receptor was obtained from a man aged 18 to 30 who had mild COVID-19 (a few samples of this study predate the infection). The sample titles of this study are shuffled in the database, so cell type and time point are left out; the donor was told from shared clones. The chain links TRBV7-9 with TRBJ2-3, and 7 junctional nucleotides match TRBD2. The sequencing input was PBMCs or a T cell subset sorted from them (not recorded which). At the DNA level, the sequence is TGTGCCAGCAGCTTTGCGGGGGAAGTTACAGATACGCAGTATTTT. This codes for CASSFAGEVTDTQYF.